A selection of T cell receptor beta chains follows, all from one sample in a study of vaccination and CD4 T cells after COVID-19. TCRdb reprocessed the PCR reads with MiXCR, giving one entry per CDR3 protein. The table records 9,500 to 14,000 distinct CDR3 sequences, roughly 72% of them present only once. Their target antigens are unknown. The material sequenced was CD4+ T cells from blood, cultured in vitro. These receptors were obtained from a human donor who had recovered from COVID-19. The CDR3 runs from the conserved cysteine through the conserved F or W. Fields, in order: clone size, D gene, V gene, J gene, CDR3 DNA, CDR3 protein. A D gene is named only where the DNA matches it firmly. Clone size is given for some rows only: seen once, a few or many times, or a class if the clone is expanded.

>NA|TRBD1|TRBV12-3/TRBV12-4|TRBJ2-1
TGTGCCAGCAGTCCCAAACTGGGACCTAGTAGACAGGGTTCCCGGCCGGTGCTAGACCCTGAGCAGTTCTTC
CASSPKLGPSRQGSRPVLDPEQFF
>few|TRBD1|TRBV2|TRBJ1-1
TGTGCCAGCAACCTGGACAGGGGTAAAACTTTCTTT
CASNLDRGKTFF
>NA|NA|TRBV24-1|TRBJ2-1
TGTGCCACCAGTGGAAAGGGCACCTACAATGAGCAGTTCTTC
CATSGKGTYNEQFF
>NA|NA|TRBV7-2|TRBJ1-5
TGTGCCAGCAGCTTAGAGATAGGGGTAGGTCAGCCCCAGCATTTT
CASSLEIGVGQPQHF
>few|NA|TRBV10-1|TRBJ1-1
TGCGCCAGCAGGGGGGCGAACACTGAAGCTTTCTTT
CASRGANTEAFF
>NA|NA|TRBV19|TRBJ1-1
TGTGCCAGTAGTATCCCCCCCCTAAGGACTGAAGCTTTCTTT
CASSIPPLRTEAFF
>few|NA|TRBV7-3|TRBJ1-2
TGTGCCAGCAGCTTATCCGGCAGCAAAGGCTACACCTTC
CASSLSGSKGYTF
>NA|NA|TRBV20-1|TRBJ2-7
TGCAGTGCTCGCCGGGACCCAGGTAGGGCCGAGCAGTACTTC
CSARRDPGRAEQYF
>NA|NA|TRBV30|TRBJ2-1
TGTGCCTGGAGTCGGTCCAATGAGCAGTTCTTC
CAWSRSNEQFF
>NA|TRBD1|TRBV11-3|TRBJ2-5
TGTGCCAGCAGCTTAGACGGCTACGCAGGGGGCACAGAGACCCAGTACTTC
CASSLDGYAGGTETQYF
>NA|NA|TRBV25-1|TRBJ1-3
TGTGCCAGCAGTGAATCCAGCACTTCTGGAAACACCATATATTTT
CASSESSTSGNTIYF
>NA|NA|TRBV20-1|TRBJ2-5
TGCAGTGCTAGCGCCGACAGCGGGACACAAGAGACCCAGTACTTC
CSASADSGTQETQYF
>once|NA|TRBV20-1|TRBJ1-3
TGCAGTGCTAGGAGTTTGTTAGAGACAAACTCTGGAAACACCATATATTTT
CSARSLLETNSGNTIYF
>NA|NA|TRBV6-2/TRBV6-3|TRBJ2-7
TGTGCCAGCTCTAAACACAGGGGAATAGCGGAAAGCTCCTACGAGCAGTACTTC
CASSKHRGIAESSYEQYF
>few|NA|TRBV2|TRBJ1-2
TGTGCCAGCAGTGTATCGGGTGGCTACACCTTC
CASSVSGGYTF
>NA|NA|TRBV29-1|TRBJ2-5
TGCAGCGTTGAACAGGCTCTACGAGCCCAGTACTTC
CSVEQALRAQYF
>NA|TRBD1|TRBV27|TRBJ1-2
TGTGCCAGCAGTAGTCCGGGACAGGGCTATGGCTACACCTTC
CASSSPGQGYGYTF
>medium-sized|NA|TRBV6-5|TRBJ1-2
TGTGCCAGCAGTTACTCGAGGGGGGCCCTTGGCTACACCTTC
CASSYSRGALGYTF
>NA|NA|TRBV7-9|TRBJ1-4
TGTGCCAGCAGCTCGTGGACAGAAGGGCATGAAAAACTGTTTTTT
CASSSWTEGHEKLFF
>NA|NA|TRBV6-1|TRBJ1-5
TGTGCCAGCAACGGTAATAGGTCAAATCAGCCCCAGCATTTT
CASNGNRSNQPQHF
>NA|NA|TRBV5-1|TRBJ1-4
TGCGCCAGCAGCCCAGACAGGGAAAAACTGTTTTTT
CASSPDREKLFF
>NA|TRBD2|TRBV10-2|TRBJ2-3
TGCGCCAGCAGTCGCCCTAGCGGGAGCACAGATACGCAGTATTTT
CASSRPSGSTDTQYF
>NA|NA|TRBV12-3/TRBV12-4|TRBJ1-5
TGTGCCAGCAGTTTTGCTGCTCAGCCCCAGCATTTT
CASSFAAQPQHF
>medium-sized|NA|TRBV12-3/TRBV12-4|TRBJ1-4
TGTGCCAGCAGTTTCTTAGAGGATGAAAAACTGTTTTTT
CASSFLEDEKLFF
>NA|TRBD1|TRBV24-1|TRBJ2-3
TGTGCCACCAGTGACCCCTCCGGGACAGGGTTTCCCCCAAATCTCCCAGATACGCAGTATTTT
CATSDPSGTGFPPNLPDTQYF
>NA|NA|TRBV28|TRBJ2-4
TGTGCCAGCAGTTTATGGGCAGCAAGTTCATCCAAAAACATTCAGTACTTC
CASSLWAASSSKNIQYF